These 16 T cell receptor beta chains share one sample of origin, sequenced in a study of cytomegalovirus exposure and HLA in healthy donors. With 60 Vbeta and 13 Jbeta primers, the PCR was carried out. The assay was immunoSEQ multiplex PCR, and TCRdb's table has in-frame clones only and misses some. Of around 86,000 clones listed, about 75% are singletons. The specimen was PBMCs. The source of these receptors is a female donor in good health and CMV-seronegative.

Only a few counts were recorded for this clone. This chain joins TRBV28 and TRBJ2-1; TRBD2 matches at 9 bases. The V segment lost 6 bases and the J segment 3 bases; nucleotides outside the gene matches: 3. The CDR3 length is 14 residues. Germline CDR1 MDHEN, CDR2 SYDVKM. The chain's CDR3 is CASSGSGGYNEQFF. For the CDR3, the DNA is TGTGCCAGCAGCGGTAGCGGGGGCTACAATGAGCAGTTCTTC.

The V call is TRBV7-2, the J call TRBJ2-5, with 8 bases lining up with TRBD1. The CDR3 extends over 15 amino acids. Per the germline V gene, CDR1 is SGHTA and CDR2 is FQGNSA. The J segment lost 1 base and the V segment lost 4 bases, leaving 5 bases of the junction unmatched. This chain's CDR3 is CASSYGQGFQETQYF. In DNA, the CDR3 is TGTGCCAGCAGCTATGGACAGGGATTCCAAGAGACCCAGTACTTC.

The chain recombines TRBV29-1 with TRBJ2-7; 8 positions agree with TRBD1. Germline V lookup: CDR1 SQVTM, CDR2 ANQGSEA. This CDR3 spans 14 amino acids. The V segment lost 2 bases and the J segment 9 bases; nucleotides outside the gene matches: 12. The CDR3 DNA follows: TGCAGCGTTGAACCGACAGGGGCCGCGACCGGGCAGTACTTC. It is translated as CSVEPTGAATGQYF.

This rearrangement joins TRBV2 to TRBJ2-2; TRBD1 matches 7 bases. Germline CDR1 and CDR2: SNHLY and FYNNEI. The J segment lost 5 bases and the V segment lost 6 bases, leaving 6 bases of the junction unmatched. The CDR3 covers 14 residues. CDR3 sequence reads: CASSWDRRTGELFF. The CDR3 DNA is TGTGCCAGCAGCTGGGACAGAAGGACCGGGGAGCTGTTTTTT.

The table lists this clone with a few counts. CDR3 residues: CASSLNGDRGRGYTF. CDR3 DNA: TGTGCCAGCAGTTTAAACGGCGACAGGGGGCGAGGCTACACCTTC. The genes are TRBV27 and TRBJ1-2; 10 bases agree with TRBD1. The length of the CDR3 is 15 residues. V dropped 2 bases and J dropped 8; count of bases not matched to a gene: 8. The V gene's germline CDR1 is MNHEY and CDR2 SMNVEV (reference sequence).

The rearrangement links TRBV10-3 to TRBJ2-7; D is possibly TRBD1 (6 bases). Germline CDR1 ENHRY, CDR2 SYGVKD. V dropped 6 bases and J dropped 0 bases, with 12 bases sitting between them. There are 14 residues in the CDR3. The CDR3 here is CAISGTGSSYEQYF. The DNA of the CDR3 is TGTGCCATCAGCGGAACAGGGAGCTCCTACGAGCAGTACTTC.

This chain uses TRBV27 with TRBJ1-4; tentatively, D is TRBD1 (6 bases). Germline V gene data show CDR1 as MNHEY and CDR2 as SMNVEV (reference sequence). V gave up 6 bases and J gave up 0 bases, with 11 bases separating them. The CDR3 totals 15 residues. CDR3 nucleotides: TGTGCCAGCAGACAGGGCGTTGCAACTAATGAAAAACTGTTTTTT. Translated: CASRQGVATNEKLFF.

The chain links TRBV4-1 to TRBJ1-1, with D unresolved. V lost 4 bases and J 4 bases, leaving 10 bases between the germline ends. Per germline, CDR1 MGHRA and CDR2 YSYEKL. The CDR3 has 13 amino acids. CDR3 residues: CASSPEGVTEAFF. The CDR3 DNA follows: TGCGCCAGCAGCCCTGAGGGAGTCACTGAAGCTTTCTTT.

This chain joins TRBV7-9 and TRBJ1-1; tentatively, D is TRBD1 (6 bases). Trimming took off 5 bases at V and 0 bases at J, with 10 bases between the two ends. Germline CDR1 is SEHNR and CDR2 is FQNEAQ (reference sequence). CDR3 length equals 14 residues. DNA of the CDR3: TGTGCCAGCAGCCCAGGACAGCTGAACACTGAAGCTTTCTTT. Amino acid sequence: CASSPGQLNTEAFF.

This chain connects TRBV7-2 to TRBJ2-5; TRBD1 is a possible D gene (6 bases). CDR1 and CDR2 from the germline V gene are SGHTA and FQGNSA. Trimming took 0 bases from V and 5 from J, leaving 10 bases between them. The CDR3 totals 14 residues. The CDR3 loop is CASSLAGAQETQYF. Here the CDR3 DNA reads TGTGCCAGCAGCTTAGCGGGGGCCCAGGAGACCCAGTACTTC.

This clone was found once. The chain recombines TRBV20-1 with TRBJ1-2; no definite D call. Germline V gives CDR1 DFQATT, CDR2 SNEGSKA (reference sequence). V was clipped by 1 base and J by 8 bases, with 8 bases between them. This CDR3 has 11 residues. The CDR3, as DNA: TGCAGTGCTAGAGTACTCGAAGGCTACACCTTC. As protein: CSARVLEGYTF.

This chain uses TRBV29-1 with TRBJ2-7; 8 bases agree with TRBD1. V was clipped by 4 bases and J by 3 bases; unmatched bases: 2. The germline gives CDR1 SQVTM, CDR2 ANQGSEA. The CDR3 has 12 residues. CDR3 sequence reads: CSVGQGIYEQYF. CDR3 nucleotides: TGCAGCGTTGGACAGGGGATCTACGAGCAGTACTTC.

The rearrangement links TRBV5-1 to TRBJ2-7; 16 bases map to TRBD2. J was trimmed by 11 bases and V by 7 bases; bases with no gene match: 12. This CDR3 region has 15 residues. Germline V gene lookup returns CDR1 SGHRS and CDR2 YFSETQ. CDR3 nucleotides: TGCGCCAGCGTCCTCATCCCAGGGACTAGCGGGAGGGAGTACTTC. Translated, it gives CASVLIPGTSGREYF.

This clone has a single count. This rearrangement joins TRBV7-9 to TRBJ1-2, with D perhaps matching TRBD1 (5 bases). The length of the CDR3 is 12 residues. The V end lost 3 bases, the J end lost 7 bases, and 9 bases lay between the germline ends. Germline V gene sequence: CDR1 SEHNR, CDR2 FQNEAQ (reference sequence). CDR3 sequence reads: CASSFGASGYTF. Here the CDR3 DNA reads TGTGCCAGCAGCTTTGGGGCCAGTGGCTACACCTTC.

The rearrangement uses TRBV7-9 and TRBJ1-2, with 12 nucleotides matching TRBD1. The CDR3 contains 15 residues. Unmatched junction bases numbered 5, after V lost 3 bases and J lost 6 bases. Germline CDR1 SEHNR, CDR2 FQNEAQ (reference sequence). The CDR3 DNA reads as TGTGCCAGCAGCTTCTCCGGGACAGGGGGCAATGGCTACACCTTC. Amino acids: CASSFSGTGGNGYTF.

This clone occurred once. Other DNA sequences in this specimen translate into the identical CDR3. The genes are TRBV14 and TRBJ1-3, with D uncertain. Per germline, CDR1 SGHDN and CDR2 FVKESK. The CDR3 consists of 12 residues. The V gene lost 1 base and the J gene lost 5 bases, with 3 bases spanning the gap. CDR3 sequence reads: CASSQVRNTIYF. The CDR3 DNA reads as TGTGCCAGCAGCCAAGTAAGAAACACCATATATTTT. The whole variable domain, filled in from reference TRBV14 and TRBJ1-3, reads EAGVTQFPSHSVIEKGQTVTLRCDPISGHDNLYWYRRVMGKEIKFLLHFVKESKQDESGMPNNRFLAERTGGTYSTLKVQPAELEDSGVYFCASSQVRNTIYFGEGSWLTVV.